This TCR beta chain was captured in a study of OX40 agonist ivuxolimab in advanced cancers. V lost 5 bases and J 2 bases, leaving 16 bases between the germline ends. Per germline, CDR1 SGHAT and CDR2 FQNNGV. The CDR3 contains 16 residues. Sequencing used immunoSEQ multiplex PCR; TCRdb keeps in-frame clones, though not all of them. The sample has over 95,000 clones, over 75% seen once; the top ten hold approximately 0.32%. Whole-study results and caveats: Low normalized T-cell clonal expansion was additionally recorded for some nonresponders. No determination was made of the antigen specificity of the expanded peripheral T cells.

With respect to this clone: Its antigen remains unidentified.

The TCR originated in an adult with an advanced solid tumor such as melanoma, head and neck, liver or kidney cancer. V usage is TRBV11-2 and J usage is TRBJ2-1; perhaps TRBD1 as D (6 bases). The specimen was CD4+ or CD8+ T cells sorted from blood, collected in a trial of the OX40 agonist ivuxolimab. The CDR3 bases are TGTGCCAGCAGCCGCTTCCGGGACAACGCCTACAATGAGCAGTTCTTC. Its protein is CASSRFRDNAYNEQFF.